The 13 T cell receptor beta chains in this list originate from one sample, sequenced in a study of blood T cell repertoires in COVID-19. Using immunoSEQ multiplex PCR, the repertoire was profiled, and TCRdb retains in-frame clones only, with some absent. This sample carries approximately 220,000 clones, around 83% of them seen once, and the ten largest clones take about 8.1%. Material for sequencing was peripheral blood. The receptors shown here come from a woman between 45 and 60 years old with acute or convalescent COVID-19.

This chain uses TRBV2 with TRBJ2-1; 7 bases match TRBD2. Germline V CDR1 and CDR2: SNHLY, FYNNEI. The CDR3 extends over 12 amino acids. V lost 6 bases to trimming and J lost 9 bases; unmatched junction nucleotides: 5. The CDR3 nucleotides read TGTGCCAGCAGGGGGGACTACCGTGAGCAGTTCTTC. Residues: CASRGDYREQFF. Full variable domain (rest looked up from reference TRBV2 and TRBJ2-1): EPEVTQTPSHQVTQMGQEVILRCVPISNHLYFYWYRQILGQKVEFLVSFYNNEISEKSEIFDDQFSVERPDGSNFTLKIRSTKLEDSAMYFCASRGDYREQFFGPGTRLTVL.

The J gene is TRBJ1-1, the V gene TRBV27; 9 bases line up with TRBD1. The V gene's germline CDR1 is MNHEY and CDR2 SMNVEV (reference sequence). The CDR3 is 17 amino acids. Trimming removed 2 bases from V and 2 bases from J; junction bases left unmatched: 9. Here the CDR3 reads CASSLVVGQGLNTEAFF. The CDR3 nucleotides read TGTGCCAGCAGTTTAGTAGTCGGACAGGGGCTAAACACTGAAGCTTTCTTT.

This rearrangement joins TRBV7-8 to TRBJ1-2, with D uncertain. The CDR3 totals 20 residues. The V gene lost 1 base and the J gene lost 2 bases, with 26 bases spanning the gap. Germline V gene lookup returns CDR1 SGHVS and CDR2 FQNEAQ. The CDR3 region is CASSLGRLFLGASKNYGYTF. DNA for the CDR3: TGTGCCAGCAGCTTAGGCCGCTTGTTTCTAGGCGCTTCGAAAAACTATGGCTACACCTTC.

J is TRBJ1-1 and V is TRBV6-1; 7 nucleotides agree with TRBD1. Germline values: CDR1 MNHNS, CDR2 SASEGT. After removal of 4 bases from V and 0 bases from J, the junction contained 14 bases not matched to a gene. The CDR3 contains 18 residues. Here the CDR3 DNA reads TGTGCCAGCAGTGGGGGCCACAGGGGTGGCGGCGTGAACACTGAAGCTTTCTTT. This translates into CASSGGHRGGGVNTEAFF.

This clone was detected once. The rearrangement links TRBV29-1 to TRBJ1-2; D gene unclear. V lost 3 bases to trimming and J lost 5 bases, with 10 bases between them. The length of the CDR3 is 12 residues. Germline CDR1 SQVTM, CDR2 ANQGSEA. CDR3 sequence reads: CSVDLTLYGYTF. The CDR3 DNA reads TGCAGCGTTGATCTGACTCTTTATGGCTACACCTTC.

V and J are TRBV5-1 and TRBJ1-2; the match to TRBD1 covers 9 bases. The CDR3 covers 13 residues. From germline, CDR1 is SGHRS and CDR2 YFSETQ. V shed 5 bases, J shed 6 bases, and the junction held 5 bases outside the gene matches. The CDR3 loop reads CASRPGQGNGYTF. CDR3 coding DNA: TGCGCCAGCAGACCCGGACAGGGGAATGGCTACACCTTC.

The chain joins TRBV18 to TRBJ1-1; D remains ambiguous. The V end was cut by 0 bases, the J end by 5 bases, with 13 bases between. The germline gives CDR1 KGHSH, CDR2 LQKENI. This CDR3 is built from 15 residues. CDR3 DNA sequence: TGTGCCAGCTCACCACCGCCGGGGTTGGGGACTGAAGCTTTCTTT. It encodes CASSPPPGLGTEAFF.

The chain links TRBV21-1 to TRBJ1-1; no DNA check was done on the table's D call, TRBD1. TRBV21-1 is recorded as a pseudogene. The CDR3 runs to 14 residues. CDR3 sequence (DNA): TGTGCCAGCAGCAAACGACAGGAGAACACTGAAGCTTTCTTT. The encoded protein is CASSKRQENTEAFF.

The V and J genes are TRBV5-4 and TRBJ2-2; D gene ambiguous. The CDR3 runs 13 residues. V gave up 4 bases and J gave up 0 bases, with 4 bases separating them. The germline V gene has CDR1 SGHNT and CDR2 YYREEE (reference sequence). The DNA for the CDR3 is TGTGCCAGCAGCAGCTCGAACACCGGGGAGCTGTTTTTT. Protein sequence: CASSSSNTGELFF.

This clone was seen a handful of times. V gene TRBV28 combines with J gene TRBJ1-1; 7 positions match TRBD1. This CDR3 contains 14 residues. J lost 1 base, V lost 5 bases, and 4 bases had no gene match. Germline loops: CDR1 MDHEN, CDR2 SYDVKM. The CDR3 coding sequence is TGTGCCAGCAGTCGGCAGGGGGGGAACACTGAAGCTTTCTTT. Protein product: CASSRQGGNTEAFF.

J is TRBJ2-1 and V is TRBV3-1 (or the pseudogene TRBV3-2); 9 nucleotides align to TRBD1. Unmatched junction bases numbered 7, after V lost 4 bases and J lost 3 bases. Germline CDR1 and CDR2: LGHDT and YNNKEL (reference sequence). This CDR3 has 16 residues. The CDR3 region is CASSRRQGVGYNEQFF. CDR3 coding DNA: TGTGCCAGCAGCCGCCGACAGGGGGTTGGCTACAATGAGCAGTTCTTC.

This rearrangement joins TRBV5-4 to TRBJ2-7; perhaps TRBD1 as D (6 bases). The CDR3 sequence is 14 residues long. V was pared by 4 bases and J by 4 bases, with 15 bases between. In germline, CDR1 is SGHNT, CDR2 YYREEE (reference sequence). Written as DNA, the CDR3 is TGTGCCAGCAGCGCCTCAGGGGAGAGGTACGAGCAGTACTTC. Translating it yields CASSASGERYEQYF.

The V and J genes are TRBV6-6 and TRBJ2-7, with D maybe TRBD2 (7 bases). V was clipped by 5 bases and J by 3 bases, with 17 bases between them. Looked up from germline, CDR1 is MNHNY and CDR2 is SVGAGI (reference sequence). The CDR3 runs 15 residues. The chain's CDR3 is CASSNYKGGVYEQYF. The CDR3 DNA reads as TGTGCCAGCAGTAATTATAAGGGGGGGGTCTACGAGCAGTACTTC.